These 9 T cell receptor beta chains were sequenced from one sample in a study of cytomegalovirus exposure and HLA in healthy donors. Profiled with immunoSEQ multiplex PCR; TCRdb holds only in-frame clones, not every one. The table shows roughly 230,000 clones, with about 90% occurring only once. The sample taken for sequencing was PBMCs. Receptor source: a woman aged 25 to 39 in good health and CMV-seronegative.

This rearrangement joins TRBV6-1 to TRBJ1-4, with D maybe TRBD1 (5 bases). Trimming pared 2 bases from V and 8 bases from J, leaving 18 bases between. From germline, CDR1 is MNHNS and CDR2 SASEGT. CDR3 length: 16 residues. DNA for the CDR3: TGTGCCAGCAGTGAATGGGGGTCCGGGGATGGGGAAAAACTGTTTTTT. Residues: CASSEWGSGDGEKLFF.

V is TRBV10-3 and J is TRBJ2-3, with 13 bases aligning to TRBD2. Trimming at V came to 10 bases and at J to 2 bases, leaving 3 bases not matched to a gene. Germline V gives CDR1 ENHRY, CDR2 SYGVKD. This CDR3 region has 14 residues. CDR3 sequence: CATGLAGVTDTQYF. In DNA, the CDR3 is TGTGCCACCGGACTAGCGGGAGTCACAGATACGCAGTATTTT.

The chain couples TRBV4-3 to TRBJ2-7; the D gene is possibly TRBD2 (6 bases). There are 15 residues in the CDR3. The V gene's germline CDR1 is LGHNA and CDR2 YSLEER. The V end was cut by 0 bases, the J end by 0 bases, with 9 bases between. The CDR3 sequence is CASSQEGGNSYEQYF. The CDR3 bases are TGCGCCAGCAGCCAAGAAGGCGGGAACTCCTACGAGCAGTACTTC.

To note about this clone: The CDR3 carries no conserved terminal phenylalanine or tryptophan, so it likely arises from a read error. Because the CDR3's place on the DNA is in doubt, the DNA is left out and the CDR3 is given as listed by TCRdb. The V call is TRBV6-5, the J call TRBJ2-7; the tabulated D call, TRBD1, remains unverified against the DNA. The CDR3 spans 9 residues, counting both ends. Germline V gene data show CDR1 as MNHEY and CDR2 as SVGAGI. The CDR3 loop reads CASGTGASS.

The CDR3 DNA reads as TGCGCCAGCAGCTTGATAGCAGATACGCAGTATTTT. This gives the protein CASSLIADTQYF. The J gene is TRBJ2-3, the V gene TRBV5-1; D unclear. The CDR3 has 12 residues. Looked up from germline, CDR1 is SGHRS and CDR2 is YFSETQ. The germline V and J ends were trimmed by 1 base and 4 bases, with 4 bases remaining between them.

This rearrangement joins TRBV10-3 to TRBJ2-7, with D tentatively TRBD1 or TRBD2 (6 bases each). CDR1 and CDR2 from the germline V gene are ENHRY and SYGVKD. There are 16 residues in the CDR3. V shed 3 bases and J shed 1 base, with 16 bases lying between them. The CDR3 bases are TGTGCCATCAGTGACCCCAGAGGGGGGAGATCCTACGAGCAGTACTTC. Amino acids: CAISDPRGGRSYEQYF.

The chain has TRBV25-1 and TRBJ2-7; D uncertain. This CDR3 region has 12 residues. Germline CDR1 and CDR2: MGHDK and SYGVNS. The V end was cut by 4 bases, the J end by 4 bases, with 8 bases between. The CDR3 DNA follows: TGTGCCAGCAGTGGCGCAGAGTACGAGCAGTACTTC. Translation gives CASSGAEYEQYF.

This clone was observed a single time. The chain links TRBV25-1 to TRBJ2-7; TRBD2 matches 7 bases. The trim removed 3 bases at V and 2 bases at J, leaving 4 bases unmatched. CDR3 size: 14 residues. Germline CDR1 and CDR2: MGHDK and SYGVNS. As DNA, the CDR3 is TGTGCCAGCAGTGATGGACTAGACCCCTACGAGCAGTACTTC. This codes for CASSDGLDPYEQYF.

This sequence joins TRBV18 and TRBJ2-5; 9 bases match TRBD1. Germline-derived CDR1 and CDR2 are KGHSH and LQKENI. Losses at the gene ends were 1 base for V and 4 bases for J; bases not matched to a gene: 4. The CDR3 has 15 residues. CDR3 nucleotide sequence: TGTGCCAGCTCACCACTAGGGACAGGGCTAGAGACCCAGTACTTC. Translated: CASSPLGTGLETQYF.